What follows describes a single T cell receptor (beta chain). This specimen belongs to a study of blood T cell repertoires in COVID-19. CDR1 is LGHNA, CDR2 YSLEER, per germline. V shed 4 bases, J shed 4 bases, and the junction held 12 bases outside the gene matches. The CDR3 extends over 17 amino acids. As handled by the study authors: Reference gene primer amplification gave nucleated cell count estimates. The data were produced by immunoSEQ multiplex PCR, yet TCRdb's version contains in-frame clones alone and is incomplete. V, J and clone size were drawn from that table, and D and trimming were deduced from the DNA. The sample lists fewer than 95,000 clones; 55% to 75% were seen once.

This TCR derives from an elderly woman with acute or convalescent COVID-19. Sequenced input: peripheral blood. This rearrangement joins TRBV4-3 to TRBJ2-3; TRBD1 matches 9 bases. The CDR3 is CASSLTGGTGYADTQYF. The CDR3 DNA reads as TGCGCCAGCAGCCTAACCGGAGGGACAGGGTACGCAGATACGCAGTATTTT.